This T cell receptor beta chain appears in the sequencing data of a study of Graves' ophthalmopathy and Graves' hyperthyroidism. This clonotype turned up a few times. The antigen is undetermined. Between the trimmed V and J ends, which lost 5 bases and 7 bases, there was a span of 18 bases. Germline V gene lookup returns CDR1 SNHLY and CDR2 FYNNEI. The CDR3 is made up of 16 amino acids. Findings of the study overall: Blood also harbored most expanded thyroid clonotypes above 0.001 frequency. Stable hyperthyroidism and ophthalmopathy were told apart by a 13-signature model, which achieved 85% to 90% sensitivity and just over 80% specificity.

Using RNA transcripts, the TCR beta CDR3 regions were amplified. The authors performed first-round RT-PCR with HTBI primers and then a second-round multiplex PCR. In TCRdb, the multiplex PCR reads were re-called with MiXCR into one record per CDR3 protein. The sample holds 600,000 to 950,000 distinct CDR3 sequences, 40% seen once. The study excluded patients with other autoimmune diseases, uncontrolled infections, pregnancy or lactation. The PBMC fraction was derived from less than 11 ml of fresh peripheral blood. The chain joins TRBV2 to TRBJ1-6, with D uncertain. The TCR comes from an adult man with Graves' ophthalmopathy. Sequences were obtained from peripheral blood. DNA for the CDR3: TGTGCCAGCAGTTTAGGGCGGGCCGGACGGAATTCACCCCTCCACTTT. Encoded protein: CASSLGRAGRNSPLHF.